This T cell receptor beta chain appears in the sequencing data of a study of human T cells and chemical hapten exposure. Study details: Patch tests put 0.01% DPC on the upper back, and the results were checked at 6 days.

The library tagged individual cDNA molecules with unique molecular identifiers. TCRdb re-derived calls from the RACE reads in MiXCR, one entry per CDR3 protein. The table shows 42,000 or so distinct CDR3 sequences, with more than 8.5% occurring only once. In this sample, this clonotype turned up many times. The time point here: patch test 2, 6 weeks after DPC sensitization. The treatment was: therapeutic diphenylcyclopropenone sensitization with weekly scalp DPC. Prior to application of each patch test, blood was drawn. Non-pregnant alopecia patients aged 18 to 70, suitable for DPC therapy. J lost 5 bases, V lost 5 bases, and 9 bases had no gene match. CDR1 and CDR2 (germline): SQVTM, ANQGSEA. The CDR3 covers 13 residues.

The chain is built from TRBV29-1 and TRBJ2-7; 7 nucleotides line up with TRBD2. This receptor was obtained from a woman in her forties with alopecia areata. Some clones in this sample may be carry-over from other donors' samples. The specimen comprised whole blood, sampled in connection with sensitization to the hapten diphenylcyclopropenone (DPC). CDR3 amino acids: CSVSIRDYHEQYF. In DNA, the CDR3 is TGCAGCGTTTCCATCAGGGACTACCACGAGCAGTACTTC.